The 16 T cell receptor beta chains presented below share a single source sample, sequenced in a study of monozygotic twins with inflammatory bowel disease. TCRdb re-called the 5' RACE reads and shows each CDR3 protein once, DNA omitted. The specimen's table records hundreds of thousands of distinct CDR3 sequences. What was sequenced was blood. The source is a human donor with ulcerative colitis or Crohn's disease, or a healthy co-twin of an affected twin (not recorded which).

The gene calls are TRBV7-8 and TRBJ2-6; the TCRdb call, TRBD1, lacks DNA for checking. Germline V gene data show CDR1 as SGHVS and CDR2 as FQNEAQ. The CDR3 has 18 amino acids. CDR3 in amino acids: CASSLAGTGHSGANVLTF.

The CDR3 loop is CASSLGKGWVTEAFF. The J gene is TRBJ1-1, the V gene TRBV9; TCRdb selects TRBD1, and the lack of DNA leaves this call unchecked. The CDR3 is made up of 15 amino acids. Per germline, CDR1 SGDLS and CDR2 YYNGEE.

The CDR3 spells CASRGLAGVATGELFF. The chain is built from TRBV6-1 and TRBJ2-2; no DNA is available, so the TRBD2 call from TCRdb remains unchecked. The CDR3 length is 16 residues. CDR1 and CDR2 from the germline V gene are MNHNS and SASEGT.

The rearrangement joins TRBV20-1 to TRBJ2-1; TCRdb indicates TRBD2, and absent DNA this call remains unverified. Germline V gene lookup returns CDR1 DFQATT and CDR2 SNEGSKA (reference sequence). This CDR3 region has 18 residues. The CDR3 sequence: CSARPQADLKPLYNEQFF.

V gene TRBV5-1 combines with J gene TRBJ2-1. Germline assignment: CDR1 SGHRS and CDR2 YFSETQ. This CDR3 spans 17 amino acids. CDR3: CASSFRPKTSDYNEQFF.

The rearrangement joins TRBV29-1 to TRBJ2-7. This CDR3 is built from 12 residues. Germline values: CDR1 SQVTM, CDR2 ANQGSEA. CDR3 region: CSVEVTSYEQYF.

V is TRBV7-9 and J is TRBJ1-1; TCRdb selects TRBD1, and the lack of DNA leaves this call unchecked. Germline V gives CDR1 SEHNR, CDR2 FQNEAQ (reference sequence). The CDR3 spans 13 residues. The CDR3 region is CASSLRGGTEAFF.

The rearrangement uses TRBV24-1 and TRBJ2-1; TCRdb designates TRBD2, a call that cannot be tested without DNA. Germline V gene lookup returns CDR1 KGHDR and CDR2 SFDVKD. The CDR3 runs 13 residues. The chain's CDR3 is CATIGGSRDEQFF.

The J gene is TRBJ2-2, the V gene TRBV15; the TCRdb D gene call, TRBD1, has no DNA to confirm it. The CDR3 totals 16 residues. The germline CDR1 and CDR2 sequences are LNHNV and YYDKDF (reference sequence). CDR3 protein: CATSRPSGRGSGELFF.

The V gene is TRBV19, the J gene TRBJ1-2; the TCRdb call, TRBD1, lacks DNA for checking. The CDR3 runs 15 residues. Germline CDR1 reads LNHDA; CDR2 reads SQIVND (reference sequence). The CDR3 spells CASKATDLGAYGYTF.

The chain employs TRBV28 and TRBJ1-4. The CDR3 is 17 amino acids. Germline values: CDR1 MDHEN, CDR2 SYDVKM. The CDR3 protein is CASDYLRDYSENEKLFF. The entire variable domain, with the rest obtained from reference TRBV28 and TRBJ1-4, is as follows: DVKVTQSSRYLVKRTGEKVFLECVQDMDHENMFWYRQDPGLGLRLIYFSYDVKMKEKGDIPEGYSVSREKKERFSLILESASTNQTSMYLCASDYLRDYSENEKLFFGSGTQLSVL.

V gene TRBV4-2 combines with J gene TRBJ1-1. The germline V gene has CDR1 LGHNA and CDR2 YNFKEQ. The CDR3 spans 14 residues. CDR3 residues: CASSRTTANTEAFF.

The gene calls are TRBV29-1 and TRBJ1-2; checking the TCRdb D call of TRBD1 is not possible without DNA. The CDR3 extends over 16 amino acids. Germline CDR1 reads SQVTM; CDR2 reads ANQGSEA. The CDR3 here is CSVYTPAVTLNYGYTF.

The chain carries TRBV29-1 and TRBJ1-1. CDR1 and CDR2 from the germline V gene are SQVTM and ANQGSEA. This CDR3 comprises 13 residues. CDR3 sequence reads: CSVERQLNTEAFF.

This sequence joins TRBV28 and TRBJ2-7; TCRdb indicates TRBD1, and absent DNA this call remains unverified. Looked up from germline, CDR1 is MDHEN and CDR2 is SYDVKM. CDR3 size: 12 residues. CDR3 sequence reads: CASSAVGREQYF.

The CDR3 region is CASSLERGKAFF. The chain joins TRBV7-3 to TRBJ1-1; TCRdb lists TRBD1, though no DNA is available to test this call. Per germline, CDR1 SGHTA and CDR2 FQGTGA. This CDR3 is 12 amino acids long.